The 27 T cell receptor beta chains below all came from one sample that was sequenced in a study of CD8 T cells in Susac syndrome. After extraction with the RNeasy kit, about 0.5 to 1 ug of the RNA was reverse transcribed using random hexamers. TCRdb re-derived calls from the immunoSEQ multiplex PCR reads in MiXCR, one entry per CDR3 protein. The sample has 150,000 or so distinct CDR3 sequences, 93% seen once. Specimen: CD4+ T cells from PBMCs. The receptor source for this set is a human donor in good health.

The chain combines TRBV6-5 with TRBJ1-1, with D hard to call. Deletions cut 5 bases from V and 3 bases from J, with 10 bases between. Germline CDR1 MNHEY, CDR2 SVGAGI. The CDR3 is 13 residues long. CDR3 loop: CASSAGVDTEAFF. The CDR3 DNA sequence: TGTGCCAGCAGTGCTGGGGTGGACACTGAAGCTTTCTTT.

This clonotype occurred once. This chain connects TRBV6-6 to TRBJ2-7, with TRBD2 matching over 7 bases. The CDR3 has 16 residues. CDR1 and CDR2 (germline): MNHNY, SVGAGI (reference sequence). Trimming at V came to 2 bases and at J to 4 bases, leaving 11 bases not matched to a gene. The CDR3 DNA reads as TGTGCCAGCAGTTACACTGGGACTACCTTACCTTACGAGCAGTACTTC. This sequence encodes CASSYTGTTLPYEQYF.

This chain joins TRBV7-3 and TRBJ2-5; the match to TRBD1 covers 12 bases. V lost 4 bases to trimming and J lost 5 bases; unmatched junction nucleotides: 5. Germline CDR1 is SGHTA and CDR2 is FQGTGA. There are 15 residues in the CDR3. DNA for the CDR3: TGTGCCAGCAGCTGGGGACAGGGGGCTCCGGAGACCCAGTACTTC. Translated, it gives CASSWGQGAPETQYF. The variable domain in full, completed from reference TRBV7-3 and TRBJ2-5, reads GAGVSQTPSNKVTEKGKYVELRCDPISGHTALYWYRQSLGQGPEFLIYFQGTGAADDSGLPNDRFFAVRPEGSVSTLKIQRTERGDSAVYLCASSWGQGAPETQYFGPGTRLLVL.

The chain uses TRBV15 and TRBJ2-7; 9 bases agree with TRBD1. Trimming took 5 bases from V and 3 from J; bases not matched to a gene: 8. The length of the CDR3 is 15 residues. Germline V lookup: CDR1 LNHNV, CDR2 YYDKDF (reference sequence). CDR3 nucleotide sequence: TGTGCCACCAGCCCACGGGACAGGGTTCTCTACGAGCAGTACTTC. This gives the protein CATSPRDRVLYEQYF. The whole variable domain, filled in from reference TRBV15 and TRBJ2-7, reads DAMVIQNPRYQVTQFGKPVTLSCSQTLNHNVMYWYQQKSSQAPKLLFHYYDKDFNNEADTPDNFQSRRPNTSFCFLDIRSPGLGDTAMYLCATSPRDRVLYEQYFGPGTRLTVT.

This chain's CDR3 is CASSQDLGATDDNSNQPQHF. The CDR3, as DNA: TGTGCCAGCAGCCAAGATTTAGGGGCGACGGATGATAATAGCAATCAGCCCCAGCATTTT. The V call is TRBV3-1, the J call TRBJ1-5, with D perhaps matching TRBD1 (5 bases). Trimming removed 0 bases at V and 0 bases at J, with 21 bases between. This CDR3 contains 20 residues. CDR1 and CDR2 from the germline V gene are LGHDT and YNNKEL (reference sequence).

This chain connects TRBV3-1 to TRBJ2-1; D ambiguous. V was cut by 1 base and J by 2 bases, with 9 bases left in between. The germline gives CDR1 LGHDT, CDR2 YNNKEL (reference sequence). This CDR3 is 15 amino acids long. The DNA of the CDR3 is TGTGCCAGCAGCCAAGCCGACATTCCCTACAATGAGCAGTTCTTC. This encodes CASSQADIPYNEQFF.

This clonotype was picked up a small number of times. The J gene is TRBJ1-1, the V gene TRBV9; D call uncertain. Germline CDR1 is SGDLS and CDR2 is YYNGEE. V lost 1 base and J lost 0, with 7 bases in between. The CDR3 sequence is 14 residues long. CDR3 sequence: CASSVSGMNTEAFF. DNA for the CDR3: TGTGCCAGCAGCGTATCGGGGATGAACACTGAAGCTTTCTTT.

The chain has TRBV7-2 and TRBJ2-5, with D possibly matching TRBD2 (5 bases). The germline V and J ends were trimmed by 5 bases and 5 bases, with 15 bases remaining between them. CDR1 and CDR2 from the germline V gene are SGHTA and FQGNSA. The CDR3 consists of 14 residues. This chain's CDR3 is CASSDGLGWETQYF. CDR3 nucleotides: TGTGCCAGCAGCGACGGACTGGGATGGGAGACCCAGTACTTC.

The chain links TRBV9 to TRBJ2-7; 7 bases fit TRBD1. Germline trimming cut 4 bases from V and 3 bases from J; bases unmatched to any gene: 4. This CDR3 spans 13 amino acids. CDR1 and CDR2 from the germline V gene are SGDLS and YYNGEE. The CDR3 nucleotides read TGTGCCAGCAGCACGAGGGACAGCTACGAGCAGTACTTC. Translating it yields CASSTRDSYEQYF.

As DNA, the CDR3 is TGTGCCTGGAGTGTAAGGTTAAGCAATCAGCCCCAGCATTTT. Encoded protein: CAWSVRLSNQPQHF. This chain joins TRBV30 and TRBJ1-5; no firm D call. CDR3 length: 14 residues. V dropped 0 bases and J dropped 1 base, with 7 bases sitting between them. The germline CDR1 and CDR2 sequences are GTSNPN and SVGIG (reference sequence).

The V and J genes are TRBV5-1 and TRBJ1-6; D remains ambiguous. Germline V lookup: CDR1 SGHRS, CDR2 YFSETQ. Trimming left V 0 bases short and J 8 bases short, with 12 bases between. The CDR3 length is 15 residues. The CDR3 bases are TGCGCCAGCAGCTTGGGTAGTTCTCGGTATTCACCCCTCCACTTT. The encoded protein is CASSLGSSRYSPLHF.

J is TRBJ2-2 and V is TRBV3-1; TRBD1 aligns across 9 bases. Losses at the gene ends were 3 bases for V and 5 bases for J; bases not matched to a gene: 4. From germline, CDR1 is LGHDT and CDR2 YNNKEL (reference sequence). There are 15 residues in the CDR3. The DNA of the CDR3 is TGTGCCAGCAGCCAGACAGGGGGATGGACCGGGGAGCTGTTTTTT. Translation gives CASSQTGGWTGELFF.

The gene calls are TRBV9 and TRBJ2-1; TRBD2 matches at 9 bases. Germline CDR1 reads SGDLS; CDR2 reads YYNGEE. The V segment lost 0 bases and the J segment 10 bases; nucleotides outside the gene matches: 8. The CDR3 runs to 15 residues. The CDR3 DNA is TGTGCCAGCAGCGTAGGTAGTAGCGGGGGTAACGAGCAGTTCTTC. As protein: CASSVGSSGGNEQFF.

V gene TRBV29-1 combines with J gene TRBJ2-3; 9 bases match TRBD1. Germline-derived CDR1 and CDR2 are SQVTM and ANQGSEA. The CDR3 is made up of 13 amino acids. V shed 7 bases, J shed 1 base, and the junction held 3 bases outside the gene matches. The CDR3 here is CSGDRVGTDTQYF. CDR3 nucleotides: TGCAGCGGGGACAGGGTAGGCACAGATACGCAGTATTTT.

The chain couples TRBV29-1 to TRBJ2-3; no clear D. Germline CDR1 SQVTM, CDR2 ANQGSEA. This CDR3 has 14 amino acids. Deletions cut 6 bases from V and 2 bases from J, with 15 bases between. CDR3 bases: TGCAGCGTGGACGACACGACCCTCACAGATACGCAGTATTTT. It yields the protein CSVDDTTLTDTQYF.

This chain connects TRBV14 to TRBJ1-2; D may be TRBD1 (5 bases). In germline, CDR1 is SGHDN, CDR2 FVKESK. Trimming left V 5 bases short and J 7 bases short, with 14 bases between. CDR3 size: 13 residues. CDR3 nucleotide sequence: TGTGCCAGCAGCGTATCCCGGGACGTTGGCTACACCTTC. Amino acids: CASSVSRDVGYTF.

The chain uses TRBV7-8 and TRBJ1-1; unclear D gene. The CDR3 sequence is 14 residues long. V lost 1 base, J lost 0 bases, and 6 bases lay in between. Germline values: CDR1 SGHVS, CDR2 FQNEAQ. In DNA, the CDR3 is TGTGCCAGCAGCTTAGGTCCGGTGAACACTGAAGCTTTCTTT. Translating gives CASSLGPVNTEAFF.

The V and J genes are TRBV5-1 and TRBJ1-2; 8 nucleotides align to TRBD1. V was pared by 0 bases and J by 8 bases, with 6 bases of the junction left unmatched. Germline values: CDR1 SGHRS, CDR2 YFSETQ. The CDR3 contains 14 residues. The CDR3 here is CASSLAAGGRGYTF. The CDR3 bases are TGCGCCAGCAGCTTGGCCGCAGGGGGCCGGGGCTACACCTTC.

This chain links TRBV11-2 with TRBJ2-4, with D hard to call. Germline V CDR1 and CDR2: SGHAT, FQNNGV. This CDR3 spans 12 amino acids. V was clipped by 2 bases and J by 5 bases, with 4 bases between them. As DNA, the CDR3 is TGTGCCAGCAGCTTAATGGAAAACATTCAGTACTTC. Its translation is CASSLMENIQYF.

Written as DNA, the CDR3 is TGTGCCAGCAGTGAAATAGGGGCCAGGAGGGAGACCCAGTACTTC. As protein: CASSEIGARRETQYF. This sequence joins TRBV2 and TRBJ2-5; D may match TRBD1 or TRBD2 (5 bases each). V was trimmed by 2 bases and J by 5 bases, leaving 15 bases between them. The CDR3 totals 15 residues. Germline CDR1 reads SNHLY; CDR2 reads FYNNEI. Using reference TRBV2 and TRBJ2-5 for the parts outside the CDR3, the full variable domain is EPEVTQTPSHQVTQMGQEVILRCVPISNHLYFYWYRQILGQKVEFLVSFYNNEISEKSEIFDDQFSVERPDGSNFTLKIRSTKLEDSAMYFCASSEIGARRETQYFGPGTRLLVL.

The V gene is TRBV7-2, the J gene TRBJ2-2, with D uncertain. Germline V gene sequence: CDR1 SGHTA, CDR2 FQGNSA. This CDR3 comprises 16 residues. V was pared by 1 base and J by 1 base, with 10 bases between. CDR3 sequence reads: CASSLGPLGNTGELFF. CDR3 DNA: TGTGCCAGCAGCTTAGGGCCTTTGGGGAACACCGGGGAGCTGTTTTTT.

CDR3 amino acids: CASSYSTGGGARNSETQYF. Here the CDR3 DNA reads TGTGCCAGCAGTTACTCGACCGGCGGGGGGGCCAGAAATTCAGAGACCCAGTACTTC. The chain is built from TRBV6-5 and TRBJ2-5, with 9 bases identical to TRBD2. Germline V gene lookup returns CDR1 MNHEY and CDR2 SVGAGI. The CDR3 is 19 residues long. V shed 0 bases and J 4 bases; nucleotides not matched to a gene: 15.

This chain connects TRBV4-2 to TRBJ2-2, with D uncertain. This CDR3 has 15 residues. Trimming stripped 0 bases from V and 4 bases from J, with 9 bases between. Germline V gene sequence: CDR1 LGHNA, CDR2 YNFKEQ. The CDR3 loop is CASSQDPWSTGELFF. For the CDR3, the DNA is TGTGCCAGCAGCCAAGATCCCTGGAGCACCGGGGAGCTGTTTTTT.

The V call is TRBV29-1, the J call TRBJ2-4, with 10 bases that match TRBD1. There are 18 residues in the CDR3. Germline CDR1 is SQVTM and CDR2 is ANQGSEA. J lost 0 bases, V lost 7 bases, and 15 bases had no gene match. The CDR3, as DNA: TGCAGCGCCGGGTGGGGACAGGGGTCCTCACTAGCCAAAAACATTCAGTACTTC. Residues: CSAGWGQGSSLAKNIQYF.

This clonotype was seen only once. This chain links TRBV27 with TRBJ2-7; D possibly corresponds to TRBD2 (5 bases). V lost 4 bases to trimming and J lost 3 bases, with 16 bases between them. In germline, CDR1 is MNHEY, CDR2 SMNVEV (reference sequence). The CDR3 spans 15 residues. The CDR3, as DNA: TGTGCCAGCAGTTCTCGACTACTTGGGAGCTACGAGCAGTACTTC. Amino acid sequence: CASSSRLLGSYEQYF.

The rearrangement links TRBV7-2 to TRBJ1-1, with 7 positions matching TRBD1. The CDR3 extends over 14 amino acids. Germline V gene data show CDR1 as SGHTA and CDR2 as FQGNSA. The trim removed 5 bases at V and 4 bases at J, leaving 7 bases unmatched. The CDR3 coding sequence is TGTGCCAGCAGCAGAAGACAGGGAGGCACTGAAGCTTTCTTT. Its translation is CASSRRQGGTEAFF.

The V and J genes are TRBV19 and TRBJ2-2; no clear D. The CDR3 contains 13 residues. The germline CDR1 and CDR2 sequences are LNHDA and SQIVND (reference sequence). Trimming took off 3 bases at V and 4 bases at J, with 6 bases between the two ends. The CDR3 bases are TGTGCCAGTAGTATGGTAGGCACCGGGGAGCTGTTTTTT. As protein: CASSMVGTGELFF.